These 30 T cell receptor beta chains came from one sample sequenced in a study of blood T cells in healthy people across ages. A second roughly 6 to 12 cycle PCR used barcoded and J-beta primers. TCRdb reprocessed the 5' RACE reads with MiXCR, giving one entry per CDR3 protein. The table records 1.5 million to 2 million distinct CDR3 sequences, more than 35% of them present only once. The specimen was blood. These receptors originate from a human donor in good health.

The chain has TRBV6-5 and TRBJ1-2; TRBD1 matches 10 bases. J gave up 6 bases and V 0 bases, and 4 bases lay outside the gene matches. The CDR3 extends over 15 amino acids. The germline V gene has CDR1 MNHEY and CDR2 SVGAGI. The CDR3 loop reads CASSYSRQGADGYTF. The DNA for the CDR3 is TGTGCCAGCAGTTACTCGAGACAGGGGGCTGATGGCTACACCTTC.

V and J are TRBV15 and TRBJ1-1; D uncertain. This CDR3 has 14 amino acids. Trimming took off 0 bases at V and 2 bases at J, with 7 bases between the two ends. Germline V gene data show CDR1 as LNHNV and CDR2 as YYDKDF (reference sequence). The CDR3 sequence is CATSRDVRNTEAFF. CDR3 nucleotides: TGTGCCACCAGCAGAGATGTCCGTAACACTGAAGCTTTCTTT.

V usage is TRBV9 and J usage is TRBJ1-2, with no clear D. V was trimmed by 0 bases and J by 1 base, leaving 13 bases between them. CDR1 is SGDLS and CDR2 is YYNGEE in the germline V gene. The CDR3 consists of 16 residues. The CDR3 bases are TGTGCCAGCAGCGTAGCGTCCCTGGAAATTAACTATGGCTACACCTTC. It yields the protein CASSVASLEINYGYTF.

This clonotype was seen more than once but under ten times. This chain uses TRBV28 with TRBJ1-6, with 9 nucleotides matching TRBD1. The length of the CDR3 is 15 residues. Unmatched junction bases numbered 5, after V lost 4 bases and J lost 7 bases. CDR1 and CDR2 (germline): MDHEN, SYDVKM. CDR3 sequence (DNA): TGTGCCAGCAGTTACAGGGGGCGGGCGAATTCACCCCTCCACTTT. Amino acid sequence: CASSYRGRANSPLHF.

V usage is TRBV7-3 and J usage is TRBJ2-3; 7 bases align to TRBD2. V was pared by 3 bases and J by 2 bases, with 8 bases of the junction left unmatched. Per the germline V gene, CDR1 is SGHTA and CDR2 is FQGTGA. This CDR3 is built from 16 residues. CDR3 residues: CASSFNLAANTDTQYF. In DNA, the CDR3 is TGTGCCAGCAGCTTTAACCTAGCGGCAAACACAGATACGCAGTATTTT.

This clonotype was seen only a few times. The chain employs TRBV5-1 and TRBJ2-1, with TRBD2 matching over 8 bases. The CDR3 is 16 amino acids. Germline V CDR1 and CDR2: SGHRS, YFSETQ. The ends lost 2 bases at V and 7 bases at J; junction bases unmatched: 11. DNA of the CDR3: TGCGCCAGCAGCTTTACAAGCGGGGGACGGGTGAATGAGCAGTTCTTC. Its protein product is CASSFTSGGRVNEQFF.

The rearrangement links TRBV18 to TRBJ2-3, with a possible D match to TRBD1 (6 bases). V lost 2 bases and J 0 bases, leaving 12 bases between the germline ends. This CDR3 has 16 amino acids. CDR1 is KGHSH, CDR2 LQKENI, per germline. The CDR3 here is CASSPRGTLSTDTQYF. For the CDR3, the DNA is TGTGCCAGCTCACCAAGAGGGACACTCAGCACAGATACGCAGTATTTT. Filled out from reference TRBV18 and TRBJ2-3, the complete variable domain reads NAGVMQNPRHLVRRRGQEARLRCSPMKGHSHVYWYRQLPEEGLKFMVYLQKENIIDESGMPKERFSAEFPKEGPSILRIQQVVRGDSAAYFCASSPRGTLSTDTQYFGPGTRLTVL.

This clonotype was seen only a few times. The chain recombines TRBV10-3 with TRBJ2-6; 8 nucleotides match TRBD1. The germline CDR1 and CDR2 sequences are ENHRY and SYGVKD. This CDR3 region has 15 residues. The junction had 11 bases not matched to a gene; V was cut back by 6 bases and J by 10 bases. The CDR3 sequence: CAISGVIGQGNVLTF. CDR3 DNA sequence: TGTGCCATCAGCGGAGTCATTGGACAGGGAAACGTCCTGACTTTC.

About this clonotype itself: Given a much more abundant clone one base away, this may be a read error. The DNA for the CDR3 is TGTGCCAGCAGCCGGTCACTGACATACGAGCGGTACTTC. It codes for CASSRSLTYERYF. This chain connects TRBV7-2 to TRBJ2-7; D is ambiguous. Germline CDR1 reads SGHTA; CDR2 reads FQGNSA. The CDR3 contains 13 residues.

This clonotype turned up a few times. This chain uses TRBV2 with TRBJ2-1, with a tentative D call TRBD2 (6 bases). The CDR3 runs to 12 residues. Trimming removed 8 bases at V and 7 bases at J, with 12 bases between. Germline CDR1 is SNHLY and CDR2 is FYNNEI. For the CDR3, the DNA is TGTGCCAGCCGGGACTTTTTAAATGAGCAGTTCTTC. Translating it yields CASRDFLNEQFF.

Here the CDR3 reads CASSLRNRGDSEPQHF. The CDR3 DNA follows: TGTGCCAGCAGCTTAAGAAACAGGGGTGACTCGGAGCCCCAGCATTTT. The J gene is TRBJ1-5, the V gene TRBV7-2; TRBD1 matches at 7 bases. V gave up 2 bases and J gave up 8 bases; unmatched junction bases: 12. The CDR3 spans 16 residues. CDR1 is SGHTA and CDR2 is FQGNSA in the germline V gene.

The genes are TRBV7-9 and TRBJ2-1; D possibly matches TRBD1 or TRBD2 (5 bases each). V was clipped by 0 bases and J by 3 bases, with 12 bases between them. From germline, CDR1 is SEHNR and CDR2 FQNEAQ (reference sequence). This CDR3 region has 16 residues. CDR3 amino acids: CASSLASGPGYNEQFF. CDR3 in DNA: TGTGCCAGCAGCTTAGCTTCGGGGCCAGGCTACAATGAGCAGTTCTTC.

This rearrangement joins TRBV24-1 to TRBJ1-4; TRBD1 agrees at 7 bases. The CDR3 has 16 residues. CDR1 and CDR2 from the germline V gene are KGHDR and SFDVKD. V lost 3 bases, J lost 3 bases, and 6 bases stayed unmatched. The DNA for the CDR3 is TGTGCCACCAGTGATCCTCGGACAGGCCCTAATGAAAAACTGTTTTTT. It translates to CATSDPRTGPNEKLFF.

The chain uses TRBV29-1 and TRBJ2-5; TRBD2 matches 7 bases. The V and J ends lost 5 bases and 5 bases, in that order; junction bases with no gene match: 11. From germline, CDR1 is SQVTM and CDR2 ANQGSEA. This CDR3 region has 14 residues. The chain's CDR3 is CSVQIGGTWETQYF. The CDR3 DNA is TGCAGCGTTCAGATCGGGGGGACCTGGGAGACCCAGTACTTC.

V is TRBV6-5 and J is TRBJ2-1; TRBD2 agrees at 7 bases. There are 13 residues in the CDR3. Germline CDR1 and CDR2: MNHEY and SVGAGI. After removal of 9 bases from V and 5 bases from J, the junction contained 7 bases not matched to a gene. DNA of the CDR3: TGTGCCAGTTACGACCGGGGGGACAATGAGCAGTTCTTC. As protein: CASYDRGDNEQFF.

The chain has TRBV3-1 and TRBJ2-4; tentative D call: TRBD2 (5 bases). Looked up from germline, CDR1 is LGHDT and CDR2 is YNNKEL (reference sequence). CDR3 length equals 16 residues. The V end was cut by 1 base, the J end by 11 bases, with 21 bases between. CDR3 protein: CASSQVPLEEPRVQYF. The DNA of the CDR3 is TGTGCCAGCAGCCAAGTTCCCCTGGAGGAGCCGAGGGTTCAGTACTTC.

This clonotype was counted ten times or more. V usage is TRBV20-1 and J usage is TRBJ2-5; no reliable D call. The CDR3 is 13 amino acids. The germline CDR1 and CDR2 sequences are DFQATT and SNEGSKA (reference sequence). Trimming left V 6 bases short and J 1 base short, with 12 bases between. As DNA, the CDR3 is TGCAGTGCAACAATAACAGTCCAAGAGACCCAGTACTTC. Amino acids: CSATITVQETQYF.

The chain employs TRBV3-1 and TRBJ2-5; D remains unclear. V lost 0 bases, J lost 13 bases, and 24 bases lay in between. Germline values: CDR1 LGHDT, CDR2 YNNKEL (reference sequence). CDR3 size: 16 residues. The chain's CDR3 is CASSQENRALTYERYF. CDR3 sequence (DNA): TGTGCCAGCAGCCAAGAAAACAGAGCCCTTACCTACGAGCGGTACTTC.

This sequence joins TRBV20-1 and TRBJ2-5, with TRBD2 identical over 8 bases. CDR3 length: 16 residues. V was clipped by 0 bases and J by 2 bases; unmatched bases: 8. CDR1 is DFQATT and CDR2 is SNEGSKA in the germline V gene (reference sequence). CDR3 protein: CSARDPLTSAQETQYF. The CDR3 DNA follows: TGCAGTGCTAGAGATCCTTTGACTAGCGCTCAAGAGACCCAGTACTTC.

Only a few counts were recorded for this clonotype. V and J are TRBV25-1 and TRBJ1-5; unclear D gene. CDR3 length: 15 amino acids. Germline loops: CDR1 MGHDK, CDR2 SYGVNS. The V end lost 3 bases, the J end lost 5 bases, and 14 bases lay between the germline ends. CDR3 region: CASSDPRSGDQPQHF. Here the CDR3 DNA reads TGTGCCAGCAGTGACCCAAGGTCCGGGGATCAGCCCCAGCATTTT.

A few counts support this clonotype. The CDR3 DNA reads as TGTGCCAGCAGCTTCTCGACTTCGAGCTCCTACAATGAGCAGTTCTTC. This gives the protein CASSFSTSSSYNEQFF. V is TRBV7-2 and J is TRBJ2-1; D call uncertain. Germline lookup yields CDR1 SGHTA and CDR2 FQGNSA. This CDR3 spans 16 amino acids. V was pared by 3 bases and J by 0 bases, with 12 bases between.

This chain links TRBV7-8 with TRBJ2-3; possibly TRBD1 for D (5 bases). Per the germline V gene, CDR1 is SGHVS and CDR2 is FQNEAQ. V shed 2 bases and J shed 3 bases, with 21 bases lying between them. The CDR3 has 18 residues. CDR3 sequence reads: CASSLHLIGARTTDTQYF. CDR3 bases: TGTGCCAGCAGCTTACACTTGATTGGGGCCAGGACAACAGATACGCAGTATTTT.

The chain couples TRBV7-9 to TRBJ1-2, with D unclear. The CDR3 is made up of 12 amino acids. The ends were cut back, 3 bases at V and 8 bases at J, with 10 bases in the middle. Germline CDR1 reads SEHNR; CDR2 reads FQNEAQ (reference sequence). The CDR3 loop reads CASSFSEEGYTF. CDR3 nucleotide sequence: TGTGCCAGCAGCTTTTCGGAGGAGGGCTACACCTTC.

The rearrangement joins TRBV11-2 to TRBJ1-1; TRBD1 agrees at 9 bases. J was trimmed by 4 bases and V by 6 bases; bases with no gene match: 9. The CDR3 contains 15 residues. In germline, CDR1 is SGHAT, CDR2 FQNNGV. The CDR3 protein is CASRIVGQGSTEAFF. The CDR3 DNA reads TGTGCCAGCAGGATCGTGGGACAGGGTAGCACTGAAGCTTTCTTT. Using reference TRBV11-2 and TRBJ1-1 for the parts outside the CDR3, the full variable domain is EAGVAQSPRYKIIEKRQSVAFWCNPISGHATLYWYQQILGQGPKLLIQFQNNGVVDDSQLPKDRFSAERLKGVDSTLKIQPAKLEDSAVYLCASRIVGQGSTEAFFGQGTRLTVV.

This clonotype was picked up a small number of times. This sequence joins TRBV6-5 and TRBJ1-2, with no clear D. CDR3 length: 14 residues. The germline gives CDR1 MNHEY, CDR2 SVGAGI. V lost 9 bases, J lost 2 bases, and 16 bases lay in between. The CDR3 DNA is TGTGCCAGTGGAGCCCCGCTTATCAACTATGGCTACACCTTC. Translation: CASGAPLINYGYTF.

The sample holds a few counts of this clonotype. J is TRBJ1-1 and V is TRBV4-1; 9 bases fit TRBD1. V shed 0 bases and J 0 bases; nucleotides not matched to a gene: 11. The CDR3 is made up of 19 amino acids. From germline, CDR1 is MGHRA and CDR2 YSYEKL. The CDR3, as DNA: TGCGCCAGCAGCCAAGAACCCCCTCCGGGACAGGGCGTGAACACTGAAGCTTTCTTT. It specifies CASSQEPPPGQGVNTEAFF.

This chain connects TRBV2 to TRBJ2-5; tentative D call: TRBD2 (5 bases). CDR1 is SNHLY, CDR2 FYNNEI, per germline. V was cut by 4 bases and J by 3 bases, with 9 bases left in between. The CDR3 sequence is 13 residues long. In DNA form, the CDR3 reads TGTGCCAGCAGTGGTATCGGGAAAGAGACCCAGTACTTC. Amino acid sequence: CASSGIGKETQYF.

This chain uses TRBV6-2 or TRBV6-3 with TRBJ2-7, with 7 bases fitting TRBD2. This CDR3 comprises 15 residues. Per germline, CDR1 MNHEY and CDR2 SVGEGT. J was trimmed by 4 bases and V by 8 bases; bases with no gene match: 14. The CDR3 bases are TGTGCCAGCCGCGATACCGGGGCTAGCGGTTACGAGCAGTACTTC. Translating it yields CASRDTGASGYEQYF.

Regarding this clonotype: The junction departs from germline at one end; a sequencing error may be responsible. The chain employs TRBV7-9 and TRBJ2-1; no definite D call. The CDR3 length is 16 residues. The germline gives CDR1 SEHNR, CDR2 FQNEAQ (reference sequence). CDR3 sequence reads: CASGLVGRRDYNEQFF. The DNA of the CDR3 is TGTGCCAGCGGCTTGGTAGGGCGGAGAGACTACAATGAGCAGTTCTTC. The full variable domain, completed using reference TRBV7-9 and TRBJ2-1, is DTGVSQNPRHKITKRGQNVTFRCDPISEHNRLYWYRQTLGQGPEFLTYFQNEAQLEKSRLLSDRFSAERPKGSFSTLEIQRTEQGDSAMYLCASGLVGRRDYNEQFFGPGTRLTVL.

The chain links TRBV4-1 to TRBJ1-2; 10 nucleotides line up with TRBD1. The V segment lost 5 bases and the J segment 6 bases; nucleotides outside the gene matches: 6. The germline CDR1 and CDR2 sequences are MGHRA and YSYEKL. The CDR3 totals 14 residues. The CDR3 loop reads CASSSFGTGDGYTF. In nucleotides, the CDR3 is TGCGCCAGCAGCTCCTTTGGGACAGGGGATGGCTACACCTTC.